This record covers a single T cell receptor (beta chain). Its antigen is still unknown. TCRdb re-called the reads with MiXCR, one entry per CDR3 protein. Found here are 150,000 or so distinct CDR3 sequences, 20% to 30% of them singletons; the top ten hold 9.5% to 13%. The CDR3 covers 12 residues. Trimming cost V 4 bases and J 14 bases, with 14 bases left between them. Germline loops: CDR1 PRHDT, CDR2 FYEKMQ (reference sequence). This entry is derived from a study of T cell repertoires in cytomegalovirus infection. Study results and limitations: Identification of carriers of CMV plus the relevant HLA was performed using cumulative public TCR beta family frequency.

This receptor was obtained from a human donor in good health (CMV status not recorded). Some clones in this sample may be carry-over from other donors' samples. The chain has TRBV13 and TRBJ2-2; tentatively, D is TRBD1 or TRBD2 (5 bases each). Material: PBMCs. In nucleotides, the CDR3 is TGTGCCAGCAGCTCTGGGGACCGCCGACTGTTTTTT. Amino acid sequence: CASSSGDRRLFF. Together with reference TRBV13 and TRBJ2-2, the CDR3 gives the full variable domain: AAGVIQSPRHLIKEKRETATLKCYPIPRHDTVYWYQQGPGQDPQFLISFYEKMQSDKGSIPDRFSAQQFSDYHSELNMSSLELGDSALYFCASSSGDRRLFFGEGSRLTVL.